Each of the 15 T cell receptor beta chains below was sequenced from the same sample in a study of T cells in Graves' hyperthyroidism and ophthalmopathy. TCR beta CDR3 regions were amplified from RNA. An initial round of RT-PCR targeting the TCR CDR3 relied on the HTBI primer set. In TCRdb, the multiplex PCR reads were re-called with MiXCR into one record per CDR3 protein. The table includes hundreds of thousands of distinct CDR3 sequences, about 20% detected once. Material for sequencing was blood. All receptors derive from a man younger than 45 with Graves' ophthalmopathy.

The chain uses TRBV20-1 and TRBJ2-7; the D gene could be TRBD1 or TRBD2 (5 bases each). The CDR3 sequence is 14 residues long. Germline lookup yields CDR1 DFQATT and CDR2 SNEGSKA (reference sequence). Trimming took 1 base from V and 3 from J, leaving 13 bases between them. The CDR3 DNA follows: TGCAGTGCTAGAGTTCCGGGACCGCTCTACGAGCAGTACTTC. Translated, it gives CSARVPGPLYEQYF.

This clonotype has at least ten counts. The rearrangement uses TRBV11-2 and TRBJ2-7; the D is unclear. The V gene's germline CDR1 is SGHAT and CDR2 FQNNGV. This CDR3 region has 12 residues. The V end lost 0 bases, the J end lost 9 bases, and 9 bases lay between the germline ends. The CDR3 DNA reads TGTGCCAGCAGCTTAGATGGGGAAGTGCAGTACTTC. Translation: CASSLDGEVQYF.

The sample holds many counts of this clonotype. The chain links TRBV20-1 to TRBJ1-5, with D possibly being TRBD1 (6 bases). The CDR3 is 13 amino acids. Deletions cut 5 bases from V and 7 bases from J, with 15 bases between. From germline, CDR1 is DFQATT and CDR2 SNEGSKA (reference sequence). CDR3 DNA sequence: TGCAGTGCTCCGGAGGGGGGGAACCAGCCCCAGCATTTT. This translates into CSAPEGGNQPQHF.

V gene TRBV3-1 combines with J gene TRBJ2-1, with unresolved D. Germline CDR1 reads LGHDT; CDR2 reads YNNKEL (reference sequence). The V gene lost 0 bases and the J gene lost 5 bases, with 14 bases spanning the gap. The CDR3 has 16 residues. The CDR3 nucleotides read TGTGCCAGCAGCCAAGATGTCCCGCCCTATCACAATGAGCAGTTCTTC. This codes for CASSQDVPPYHNEQFF.

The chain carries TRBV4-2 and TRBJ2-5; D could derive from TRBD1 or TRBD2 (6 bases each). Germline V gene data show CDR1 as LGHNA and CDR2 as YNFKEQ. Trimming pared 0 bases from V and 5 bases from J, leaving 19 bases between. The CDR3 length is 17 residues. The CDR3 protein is CASSQDPPGHGGETQYF. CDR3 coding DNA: TGTGCCAGCAGCCAAGACCCTCCGGGACACGGGGGCGAGACCCAGTACTTC.

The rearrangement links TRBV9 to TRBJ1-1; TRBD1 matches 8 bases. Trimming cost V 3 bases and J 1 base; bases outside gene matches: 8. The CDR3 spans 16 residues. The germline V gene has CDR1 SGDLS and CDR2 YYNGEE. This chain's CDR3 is CASSGMLDRANTEAFF. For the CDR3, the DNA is TGTGCCAGCAGCGGTATGCTGGACAGGGCGAACACTGAAGCTTTCTTT.

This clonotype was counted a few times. The CDR3, as DNA: TGTGCCAGCAGCTTGGGTCCGGCCACTTATGAAAAACTGTTTTTT. This gives the protein CASSLGPATYEKLFF. The V call is TRBV5-5, the J call TRBJ1-4; D ambiguous. Trimming stripped 0 bases from V and 6 bases from J, with 12 bases between. This CDR3 has 15 residues. The V gene's germline CDR1 is SGHKS and CDR2 YYEKEE (reference sequence).

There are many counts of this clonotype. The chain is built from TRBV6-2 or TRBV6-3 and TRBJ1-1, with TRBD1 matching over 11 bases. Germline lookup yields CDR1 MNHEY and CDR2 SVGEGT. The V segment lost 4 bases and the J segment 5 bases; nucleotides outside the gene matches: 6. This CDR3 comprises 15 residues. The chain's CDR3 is CASSFGTGGRTEAFF. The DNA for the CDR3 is TGTGCCAGCAGTTTCGGGACAGGGGGGAGGACTGAAGCTTTCTTT.

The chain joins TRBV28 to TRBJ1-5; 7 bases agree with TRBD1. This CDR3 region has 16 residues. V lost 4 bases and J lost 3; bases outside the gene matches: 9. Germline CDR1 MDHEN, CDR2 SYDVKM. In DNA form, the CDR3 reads TGTGCCAGCAGTTCCCCCGACAGGGCCAACAATCAGCCCCAGCATTTT. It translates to CASSSPDRANNQPQHF.

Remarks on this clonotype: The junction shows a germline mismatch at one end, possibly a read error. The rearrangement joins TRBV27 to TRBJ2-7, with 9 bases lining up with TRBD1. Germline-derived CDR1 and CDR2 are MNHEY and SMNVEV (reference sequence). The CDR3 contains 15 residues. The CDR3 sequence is CASSTSQGARGEQHF. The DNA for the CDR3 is TGTGCCAGCAGTACTTCACAGGGGGCAAGAGGCGAGCAGCACTTC.

CDR3 loop: CAWSHNYGYTF. CDR3 DNA: TGTGCCTGGAGCCATAACTATGGCTACACCTTC. V and J are TRBV30 and TRBJ1-2; D unclear. Germline V gives CDR1 GTSNPN, CDR2 SVGIG (reference sequence). The CDR3 is 11 amino acids. Trimming took off 3 bases at V and 1 base at J, with 3 bases between the two ends.

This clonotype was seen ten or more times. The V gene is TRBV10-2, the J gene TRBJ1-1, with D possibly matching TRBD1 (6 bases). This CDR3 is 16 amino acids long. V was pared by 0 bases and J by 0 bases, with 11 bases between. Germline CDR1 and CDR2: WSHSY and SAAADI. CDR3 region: CASSESTQGLNTEAFF. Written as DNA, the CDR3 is TGCGCCAGCAGTGAGTCGACCCAGGGGTTGAACACTGAAGCTTTCTTT.

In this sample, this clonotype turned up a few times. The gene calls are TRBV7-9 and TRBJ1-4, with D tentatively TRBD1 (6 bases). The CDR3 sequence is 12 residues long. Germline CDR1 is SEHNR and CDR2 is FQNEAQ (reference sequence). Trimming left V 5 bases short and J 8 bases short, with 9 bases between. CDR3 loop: CASSDTGEKLFF. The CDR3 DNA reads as TGTGCCAGCAGCGACACAGGGGAAAAACTGTTTTTT.

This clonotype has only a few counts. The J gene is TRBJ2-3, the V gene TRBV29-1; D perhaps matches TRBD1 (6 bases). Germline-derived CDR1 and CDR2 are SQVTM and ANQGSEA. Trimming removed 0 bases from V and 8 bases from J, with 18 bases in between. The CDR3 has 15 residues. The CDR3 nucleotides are TGCAGCGTTGAAGATCGTTTGGGGGCGGGCGGTACGCAGTATTTT. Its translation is CSVEDRLGAGGTQYF.

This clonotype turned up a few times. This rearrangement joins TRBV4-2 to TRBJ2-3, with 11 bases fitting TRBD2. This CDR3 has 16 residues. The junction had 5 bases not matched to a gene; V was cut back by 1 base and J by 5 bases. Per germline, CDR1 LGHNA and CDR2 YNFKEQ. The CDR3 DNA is TGTGCCAGCAGCCAAGGACTAGCGGGAAGTCGAGATACGCAGTATTTT. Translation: CASSQGLAGSRDTQYF.